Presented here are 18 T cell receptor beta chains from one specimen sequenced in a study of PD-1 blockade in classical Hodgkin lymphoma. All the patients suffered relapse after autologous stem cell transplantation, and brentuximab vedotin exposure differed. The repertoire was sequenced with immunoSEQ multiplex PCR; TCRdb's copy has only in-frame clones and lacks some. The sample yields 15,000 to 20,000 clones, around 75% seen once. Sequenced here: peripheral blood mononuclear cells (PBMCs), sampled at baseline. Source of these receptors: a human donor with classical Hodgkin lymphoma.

The CDR3 bases are TGTGCCAGCAGCTTGTGGGGGAACGATTTTTACAATGAGCAGTTCTTC. Translating it yields CASSLWGNDFYNEQFF. The V and J genes are TRBV5-6 and TRBJ2-1; either TRBD1 or TRBD2 may fit D (5 bases each). The CDR3 loop spans 16 amino acids. Germline V gene lookup returns CDR1 SGHDT and CDR2 YYEEEE. The ends were cut back, 1 base at V and 4 bases at J, with 15 bases in the middle.

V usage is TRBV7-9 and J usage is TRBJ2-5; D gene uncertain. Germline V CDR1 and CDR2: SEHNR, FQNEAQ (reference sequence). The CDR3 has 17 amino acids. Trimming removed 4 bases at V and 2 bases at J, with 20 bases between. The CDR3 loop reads CASSSGRARRGQETQYF. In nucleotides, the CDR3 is TGTGCCAGCAGCTCAGGCCGGGCCCGACGTGGTCAAGAGACCCAGTACTTC.

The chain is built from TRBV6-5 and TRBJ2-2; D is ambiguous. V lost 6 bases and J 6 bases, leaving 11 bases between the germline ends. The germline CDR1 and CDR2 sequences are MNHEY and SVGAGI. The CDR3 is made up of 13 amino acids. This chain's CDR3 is CASSNFRAGELFF. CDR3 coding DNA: TGTGCCAGCAGCAATTTTCGGGCCGGGGAGCTGTTTTTT.

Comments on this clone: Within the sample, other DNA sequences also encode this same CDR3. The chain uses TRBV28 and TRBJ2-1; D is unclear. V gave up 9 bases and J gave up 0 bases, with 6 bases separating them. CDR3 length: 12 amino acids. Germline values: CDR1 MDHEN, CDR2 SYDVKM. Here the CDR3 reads CASSRSYNEQFF. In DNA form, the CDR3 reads TGTGCCAGTAGCCGCTCCTACAATGAGCAGTTCTTC.

The DNA for the CDR3 is TGTGCCAGCAGCTCCGAAGGGAATAGCGGCTACACCTTC. Protein sequence: CASSSEGNSGYTF. The genes are TRBV9 and TRBJ1-2; D gene uncertain. The CDR3 contains 13 residues. Trimming left V 4 bases short and J 8 bases short, with 15 bases between. The V gene's germline CDR1 is SGDLS and CDR2 YYNGEE. Combining the CDR3 with reference TRBV9 and TRBJ1-2 gives the whole variable domain DSGVTQTPKHLITATGQRVTLRCSPRSGDLSVYWYQQSLDQGLQFLIQYYNGEERAKGNILERFSAQQFPDLHSELNLSSLELGDSALYFCASSSEGNSGYTFGSGTRLTVV.

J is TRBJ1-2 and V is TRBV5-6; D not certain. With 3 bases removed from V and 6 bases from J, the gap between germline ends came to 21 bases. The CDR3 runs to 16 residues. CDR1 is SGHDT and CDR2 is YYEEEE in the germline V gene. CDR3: CASSWEEFGAGDGYTF. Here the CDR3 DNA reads TGTGCCAGCAGCTGGGAAGAGTTCGGCGCGGGAGATGGCTACACCTTC. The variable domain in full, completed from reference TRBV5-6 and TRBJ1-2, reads DAGVTQSPTHLIKTRGQQVTLRCSPKSGHDTVSWYQQALGQGPQFIFQYYEEEERQRGNFPDRFSGHQFPNYSSELNVNALLLGDSALYLCASSWEEFGAGDGYTFGSGTRLTVV.

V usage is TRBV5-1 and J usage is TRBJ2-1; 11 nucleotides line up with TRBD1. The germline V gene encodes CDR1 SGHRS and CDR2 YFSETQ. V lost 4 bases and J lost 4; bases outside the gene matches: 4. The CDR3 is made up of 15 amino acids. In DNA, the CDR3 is TGCGCCAGCAGCATGGGGACAGGGGGATACAATGAGCAGTTCTTC. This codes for CASSMGTGGYNEQFF.

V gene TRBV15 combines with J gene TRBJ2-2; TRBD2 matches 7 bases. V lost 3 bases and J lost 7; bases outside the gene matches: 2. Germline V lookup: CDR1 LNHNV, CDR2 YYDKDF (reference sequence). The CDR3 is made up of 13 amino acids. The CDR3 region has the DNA TGTGCCACCAGCAGCAGGGAGGGCGGGGAGCTGTTTTTT. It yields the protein CATSSREGGELFF.

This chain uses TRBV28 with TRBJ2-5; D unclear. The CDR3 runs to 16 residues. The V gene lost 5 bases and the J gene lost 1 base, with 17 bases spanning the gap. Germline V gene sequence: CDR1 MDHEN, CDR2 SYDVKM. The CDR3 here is CASSLTNNNLQETQYF. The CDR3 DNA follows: TGTGCCAGCAGTCTCACCAATAACAATCTCCAAGAGACCCAGTACTTC.

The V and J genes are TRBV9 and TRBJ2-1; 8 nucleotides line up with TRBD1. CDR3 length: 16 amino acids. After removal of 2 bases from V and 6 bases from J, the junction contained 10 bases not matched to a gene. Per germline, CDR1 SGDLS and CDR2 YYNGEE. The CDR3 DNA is TGTGCCAGCAGCGTTACGGACAGGGAATTTCGCAATGAGCAGTTCTTC. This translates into CASSVTDREFRNEQFF.

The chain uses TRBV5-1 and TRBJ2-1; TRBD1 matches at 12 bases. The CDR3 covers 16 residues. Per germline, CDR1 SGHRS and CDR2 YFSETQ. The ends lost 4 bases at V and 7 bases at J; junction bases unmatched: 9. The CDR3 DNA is TGCGCCAGCAGCCTTGCTGGGACAGGGGGCCAGAATGAGCAGTTCTTC. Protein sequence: CASSLAGTGGQNEQFF.

The CDR3 DNA sequence: TGCGCCAGCAGCTTTGGATCGGGAACCCCCAACACTGAAGCTTTCTTT. Residues: CASSFGSGTPNTEAFF. The rearrangement links TRBV5-1 to TRBJ1-1; D is undetermined. Per germline, CDR1 SGHRS and CDR2 YFSETQ. This CDR3 spans 16 amino acids. V lost 2 bases and J 2 bases, leaving 16 bases between the germline ends.

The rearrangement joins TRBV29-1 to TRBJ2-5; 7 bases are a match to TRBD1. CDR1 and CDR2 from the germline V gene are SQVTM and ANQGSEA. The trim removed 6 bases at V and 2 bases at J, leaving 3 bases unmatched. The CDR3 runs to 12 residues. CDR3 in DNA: TGCAGCGTCTTGGGACAGCAAGAGACCCAGTACTTC. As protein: CSVLGQQETQYF.

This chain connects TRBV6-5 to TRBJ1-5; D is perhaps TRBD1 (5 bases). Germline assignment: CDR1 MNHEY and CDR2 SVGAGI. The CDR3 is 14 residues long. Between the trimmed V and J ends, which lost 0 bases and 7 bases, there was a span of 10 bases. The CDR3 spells CASSYSTGHQPQHF. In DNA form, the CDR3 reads TGTGCCAGCAGTTACTCGACGGGGCACCAGCCCCAGCATTTT.

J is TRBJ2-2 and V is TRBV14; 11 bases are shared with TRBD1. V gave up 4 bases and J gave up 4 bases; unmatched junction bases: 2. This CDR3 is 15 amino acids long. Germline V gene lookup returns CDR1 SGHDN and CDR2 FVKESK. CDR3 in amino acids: CASSRTGGVTGELFF. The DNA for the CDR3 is TGTGCCAGCAGCCGGACAGGGGGCGTCACCGGGGAGCTGTTTTTT.

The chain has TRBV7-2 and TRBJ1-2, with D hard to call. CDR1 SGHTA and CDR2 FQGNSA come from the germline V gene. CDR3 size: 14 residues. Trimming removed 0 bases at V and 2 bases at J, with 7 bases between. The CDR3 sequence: CASSLAGQNYGYTF. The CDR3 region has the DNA TGTGCCAGCAGCTTAGCAGGGCAGAACTATGGCTACACCTTC.

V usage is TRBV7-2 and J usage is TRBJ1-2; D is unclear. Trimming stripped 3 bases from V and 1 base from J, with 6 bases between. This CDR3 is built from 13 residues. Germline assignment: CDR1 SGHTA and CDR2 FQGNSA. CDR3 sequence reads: CASSLALNYGYTF. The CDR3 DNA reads TGTGCCAGCAGCTTGGCACTTAACTATGGCTACACCTTC.

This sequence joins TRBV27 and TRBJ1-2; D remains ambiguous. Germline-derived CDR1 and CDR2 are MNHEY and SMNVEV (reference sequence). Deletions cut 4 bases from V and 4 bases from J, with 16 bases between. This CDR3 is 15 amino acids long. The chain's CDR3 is CASSSPGRAGYGYTF. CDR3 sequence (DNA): TGTGCCAGCAGTTCCCCGGGGAGGGCAGGCTATGGCTACACCTTC.